The clone carrying this TCR beta chain came up a few times. Primed by a sample-barcoded 5' primer and a J-beta primer mix, a second PCR proceeded for roughly 7 to 12 cycles. Each cDNA molecule was tagged by a template-switch adaptor with 12 random nucleotides. MiXCR was run by TCRdb on the 5' RACE reads, yielding one entry per CDR3 protein. Among 550,000 to 750,000 distinct CDR3 sequences listed, about 21% were seen once. Isolating PBMCs gave at least 6.5 million of these cells per sample. The data were obtained in a study of blood T cells in healthy people across ages. The V gene lost 3 bases and the J gene lost 1 base, with 9 bases spanning the gap. Germline assignment: CDR1 SGHVS and CDR2 FQNEAQ. CDR3 size: 15 residues.

This chain connects TRBV7-8 to TRBJ2-2, with D maybe TRBD2 (6 bases). Sequencing was carried out using blood. The TCR originated in a man aged 70-80 years in good health. CDR3 amino acids: CASSFWGVNTGELFF. DNA for the CDR3: TGTGCCAGCAGCTTTTGGGGGGTGAACACCGGGGAGCTGTTTTTT.